A single T cell receptor beta chain is shown here with its context. The antigen is unknown. This sample was taken from a study of persistence of HIV-infected CD4 T cells. Study overall: Donors had been on suppressive ART for a median of 8 years.

Study results and limitations: TCRbeta richness was lower in CMV- and Gag-responding cells than in anti-CD3/anti-CD28-responding cells.

J gave up 6 bases and V 6 bases, and 3 bases lay outside the gene matches. Germline lookup yields CDR1 MNHEY and CDR2 SMNVEV (reference sequence). The CDR3 runs 12 residues. Sequencing used immunoSEQ version 4 in survey mode. Generated by immunoSEQ multiplex PCR, the TCRdb table keeps only in-frame clones and is missing some. The repertoire holds some 49,000 clones, with 75% to 90% as singletons. Cells were stimulated nonspecifically with anti-CD3/anti-CD28 magnetic beads. Responding CD4+ T cells were sorted by upregulation of both CD40 ligand and CD69. Inclusion required CMV-positive serology and CD4+ counts above 400 cells/uL.

The TCR comes from an adult woman with HIV who was CMV-seropositive. The rearrangement links TRBV27 to TRBJ2-5; 8 bases are a match to TRBD1. The material was CD4+ T cells sorted from PBMCs after approximately 19-hour stimulation, obtained from a patient who received antiretroviral therapy. The CDR3 region is CASRDREKTQYF. The CDR3 DNA reads TGTGCCAGCAGGGACAGGGAAAAGACCCAGTACTTC.